This passage covers 16 T cell receptor beta chains from one sample sequenced in a study of shared clonotypes between healthy human individuals. Measured with immunoSEQ multiplex PCR; TCRdb has only the in-frame clones, and not every one. The table lists 700,000 or so clones, about two thirds of them singletons. Source material: memory CD4+ T cells sorted from blood. Subset meaning: CD45RA-negative fraction. Every receptor here comes from a woman aged 25-40 years in good health.

The chain joins TRBV6-5 to TRBJ2-7; D is unclear. The V gene lost 0 bases and the J gene lost 4 bases, with 10 bases spanning the gap. Germline V CDR1 and CDR2: MNHEY, SVGAGI. This CDR3 is built from 14 residues. Here the CDR3 reads CASSYSPSSYEQYF. CDR3 coding DNA: TGTGCCAGCAGTTACTCCCCGTCTAGTTACGAGCAGTACTTC.

The chain is built from TRBV30 and TRBJ2-4, with D maybe TRBD1 (5 bases). This CDR3 has 14 amino acids. V lost 0 bases and J lost 6, with 12 bases in between. The germline CDR1 and CDR2 sequences are GTSNPN and SVGIG (reference sequence). CDR3 sequence reads: CAWSVKGLGNIQYF. DNA of the CDR3: TGTGCCTGGAGTGTAAAGGGGTTGGGAAACATTCAGTACTTC. Full variable domain (rest looked up from reference TRBV30 and TRBJ2-4): SQTIHQWPATLVQPVGSPLSLECTVEGTSNPNLYWYRQAAGRGLQLLFYSVGIGQISSEVPQNLSASRPQDRQFILSSKKLLLSDSGFYLCAWSVKGLGNIQYFGAGTRLSVL.

The chain uses TRBV7-9 and TRBJ2-1, with D uncertain. The CDR3 is made up of 14 amino acids. Deletions cut 1 base from V and 5 bases from J, with 9 bases between. Germline V gives CDR1 SEHNR, CDR2 FQNEAQ (reference sequence). CDR3 amino acids: CASSLGNANNEQFF. CDR3 sequence (DNA): TGTGCCAGCAGCTTAGGAAACGCCAACAATGAGCAGTTCTTC.

The chain carries TRBV28 and TRBJ2-7; TRBD2 matches at 12 bases. Per germline, CDR1 MDHEN and CDR2 SYDVKM. This CDR3 has 16 amino acids. Losses at the gene ends were 4 bases for V and 5 bases for J; bases not matched to a gene: 9. CDR3 sequence reads: CASSYAGLAGWDEQYF. DNA for the CDR3: TGTGCCAGCAGTTATGCGGGACTAGCGGGTTGGGACGAGCAGTACTTC. Looking up the rest from reference TRBV28 and TRBJ2-7 gives the full variable domain: DVKVTQSSRYLVKRTGEKVFLECVQDMDHENMFWYRQDPGLGLRLIYFSYDVKMKEKGDIPEGYSVSREKKERFSLILESASTNQTSMYLCASSYAGLAGWDEQYFGPGTRLTVT.

This chain uses TRBV11-3 with TRBJ1-3, with D maybe TRBD1 (5 bases). The CDR3 covers 15 residues. The germline CDR1 and CDR2 sequences are SGHNT and YENEEA. The V end was cut by 1 base, the J end by 2 bases, with 9 bases between. The CDR3 DNA sequence: TGTGCCAGCAGCTTAGCCGGGGGACCTGGAAACACCATATATTTT. Its protein is CASSLAGGPGNTIYF.

The chain combines TRBV5-1 with TRBJ2-7; no reliable D call. The germline V and J ends were trimmed by 1 base and 2 bases, with 13 bases remaining between them. Germline V gene data show CDR1 as SGHRS and CDR2 as YFSETQ. CDR3 length equals 15 residues. The CDR3 DNA sequence: TGCGCCAGCAGCTTGAATTTTGGTCAGCCCTACGAGCAGTACTTC. Its protein product is CASSLNFGQPYEQYF. The variable domain in full, with the rest retrieved from reference TRBV5-1 and TRBJ2-7, is KAGVTQTPRYLIKTRGQQVTLSCSPISGHRSVSWYQQTPGQGLQFLFEYFSETQRNKGNFPGRFSGRQFSNSRSEMNVSTLELGDSALYLCASSLNFGQPYEQYFGPGTRLTVT.

The rearrangement links TRBV7-2 to TRBJ2-5; TRBD1 matches at 8 bases. V lost 1 base and J lost 5; bases outside the gene matches: 9. Germline CDR1 and CDR2: SGHTA and FQGNSA. The CDR3 extends over 16 amino acids. The CDR3 bases are TGTGCCAGCAGCTTAGGGGGGCAGGGGGCGCTTGAGACCCAGTACTTC. Translated, it gives CASSLGGQGALETQYF. Combining the CDR3 with reference TRBV7-2 and TRBJ2-5 gives the whole variable domain GAGVSQSPSNKVTEKGKDVELRCDPISGHTALYWYRQSLGQGLEFLIYFQGNSAPDKSGLPSDRFSAERTGGSVSTLTIQRTQQEDSAVYLCASSLGGQGALETQYFGPGTRLLVL.

The V and J genes are TRBV5-5 and TRBJ2-1, with D tentatively TRBD1 or TRBD2 (6 bases each). CDR1 and CDR2 from the germline V gene are SGHKS and YYEKEE (reference sequence). Trimming took off 6 bases at V and 4 bases at J, with 14 bases between the two ends. The CDR3 has 14 amino acids. CDR3 in amino acids: CASIEGGQYNEQFF. The DNA of the CDR3 is TGTGCCAGCATCGAGGGAGGACAGTACAATGAGCAGTTCTTC. The whole variable domain, remainder taken from reference TRBV5-5 and TRBJ2-1, is DAGVTQSPTHLIKTRGQQVTLRCSPISGHKSVSWYQQVLGQGPQFIFQYYEKEERGRGNFPDRFSARQFPNYSSELNVNALLLGDSALYLCASIEGGQYNEQFFGPGTRLTVL.

The chain is built from TRBV7-9 and TRBJ2-1, with D possibly matching TRBD2 (6 bases). This CDR3 spans 14 amino acids. Deletions cut 5 bases from V and 7 bases from J, with 15 bases between. The V gene's germline CDR1 is SEHNR and CDR2 FQNEAQ (reference sequence). DNA for the CDR3: TGTGCCAGCAGCCCAGGGACTGGAAGGAATGAGCAGTTCTTC. It codes for CASSPGTGRNEQFF. The whole variable domain, filled in from reference TRBV7-9 and TRBJ2-1, reads DTGVSQNPRHKITKRGQNVTFRCDPISEHNRLYWYRQTLGQGPEFLTYFQNEAQLEKSRLLSDRFSAERPKGSFSTLEIQRTEQGDSAMYLCASSPGTGRNEQFFGPGTRLTVL.

This chain connects TRBV9 to TRBJ2-5; 8 positions match TRBD2. The germline gives CDR1 SGDLS, CDR2 YYNGEE. V lost 3 bases and J lost 11; bases outside the gene matches: 12. CDR3 length: 14 amino acids. CDR3 in amino acids: CASSEGLVGFSQYF. The CDR3 nucleotides are TGTGCCAGCAGCGAGGGACTAGTCGGATTCTCTCAGTACTTC.

This rearrangement joins TRBV2 to TRBJ1-5; 8 bases align to TRBD1. Trimming at V came to 6 bases and at J to 6 bases, leaving 10 bases not matched to a gene. CDR3 length: 15 residues. Germline values: CDR1 SNHLY, CDR2 FYNNEI. The CDR3 DNA reads TGTGCCAGCAGCCTCTCAGGGGGCGCCGGTCAGCCCCAGCATTTT. Its protein product is CASSLSGGAGQPQHF.

This clone was counted ten times or more. The V call is TRBV7-2, the J call TRBJ2-7, with 9 bases matching TRBD2. With 2 bases clipped from V and 1 base from J, the junction kept 6 bases outside the gene matches. The CDR3 is made up of 16 amino acids. Germline CDR1 is SGHTA and CDR2 is FQGNSA. CDR3 in amino acids: CASSLMAGGLSYEQYF. The CDR3 coding sequence is TGTGCCAGCAGCTTAATGGCGGGAGGGTTGTCCTACGAGCAGTACTTC.

V and J are TRBV27 and TRBJ2-3, with D uncertain. The V and J ends lost 8 bases and 0 bases respectively, with 9 bases between them. Looked up from germline, CDR1 is MNHEY and CDR2 is SMNVEV (reference sequence). The CDR3 is 13 residues long. CDR3 residues: CASHSASTDTQYF. DNA for the CDR3: TGTGCCAGCCACAGCGCTAGCACAGATACGCAGTATTTT.

A remark on this clone: Other DNA variants within this sample encode the same CDR3. The V call is TRBV7-2, the J call TRBJ1-2; 8 positions match TRBD1. The J segment lost 0 bases and the V segment lost 5 bases, leaving 5 bases of the junction unmatched. Germline V CDR1 and CDR2: SGHTA, FQGNSA. This CDR3 comprises 15 residues. The CDR3 coding sequence is TGTGCCAGCAGCCTAGGGACAGGCGCTAACTATGGCTACACCTTC. Translating it yields CASSLGTGANYGYTF.

This clone showed up just a few times. At one end, the junction sequence differs from germline, possibly due to a read error. J is TRBJ1-1 and V is TRBV18; 8 bases are a match to TRBD1. This CDR3 comprises 17 residues. CDR1 KGHSH and CDR2 LQKENI come from the germline V gene. The CDR3 coding sequence is TGTGCCAGCTCGCCACAACTCGCAGGGGGCCCGAACACTGAAGCTTTCTTT. It codes for CASSPQLAGGPNTEAFF. Using reference TRBV18 and TRBJ1-1 for the parts outside the CDR3, the full variable domain is NAGVMQNPRHLVRRRGQEARLRCSPMKGHSHVYWYRQLPEEGLKFMVYLQKENIIDESGMPKERFSAEFPKEGPSILRIQQVVRGDSAAYFCASSPQLAGGPNTEAFFGQGTRLTVV.

The V and J genes are TRBV28 and TRBJ1-1; D gene ambiguous. The V end was cut by 6 bases, the J end by 6 bases, with 17 bases between. The CDR3 extends over 14 amino acids. Germline CDR1 and CDR2: MDHEN and SYDVKM. CDR3 loop: CASRPTQYSSEAFF. The CDR3 coding sequence is TGTGCCAGCAGACCTACGCAATATAGCTCTGAAGCTTTCTTT.